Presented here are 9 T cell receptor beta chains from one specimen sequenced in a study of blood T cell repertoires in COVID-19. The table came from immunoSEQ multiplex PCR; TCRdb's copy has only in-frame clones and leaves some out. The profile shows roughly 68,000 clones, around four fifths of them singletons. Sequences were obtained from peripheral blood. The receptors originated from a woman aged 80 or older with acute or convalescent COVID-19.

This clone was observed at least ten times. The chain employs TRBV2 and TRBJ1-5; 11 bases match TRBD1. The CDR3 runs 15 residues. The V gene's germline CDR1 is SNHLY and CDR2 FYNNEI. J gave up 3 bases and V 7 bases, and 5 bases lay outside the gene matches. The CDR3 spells CASTGQGANNQPQHF. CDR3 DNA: TGTGCCAGCACCGGACAGGGGGCGAACAATCAGCCCCAGCATTTT.

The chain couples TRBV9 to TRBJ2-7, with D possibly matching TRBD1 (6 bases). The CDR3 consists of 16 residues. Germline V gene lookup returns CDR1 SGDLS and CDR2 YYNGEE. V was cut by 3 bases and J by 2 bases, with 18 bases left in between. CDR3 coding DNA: TGTGCCAGCAGCGCAAACCCCCAGGACAGTACCTACGAGCAGTACTTC. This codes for CASSANPQDSTYEQYF.

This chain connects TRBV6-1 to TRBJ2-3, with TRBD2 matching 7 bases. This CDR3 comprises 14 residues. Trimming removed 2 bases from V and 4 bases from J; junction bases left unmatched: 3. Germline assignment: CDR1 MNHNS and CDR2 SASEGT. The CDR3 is CASSERAGPDTQYF. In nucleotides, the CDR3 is TGTGCCAGCAGTGAAAGAGCGGGGCCAGATACGCAGTATTTT.

The CDR3 DNA reads as TGCGCCAGCAGCGAGGGAAGCGGGAGAGCTGCTCGGGAGCAGTACTTC. It specifies CASSEGSGRAAREQYF. The chain employs TRBV10-1 and TRBJ2-7; TRBD2 aligns across 8 bases. The length of the CDR3 is 16 residues. Germline CDR1 WNHNN, CDR2 SYGVQD (reference sequence). V shed 6 bases and J 7 bases; nucleotides not matched to a gene: 17.

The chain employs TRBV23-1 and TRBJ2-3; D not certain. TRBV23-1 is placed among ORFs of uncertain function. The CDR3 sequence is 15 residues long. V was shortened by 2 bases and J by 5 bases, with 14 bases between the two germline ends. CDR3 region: CASSQRPSTGDTQYF. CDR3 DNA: TGCGCCAGCAGTCAACGGCCCTCGACGGGAGATACGCAGTATTTT.

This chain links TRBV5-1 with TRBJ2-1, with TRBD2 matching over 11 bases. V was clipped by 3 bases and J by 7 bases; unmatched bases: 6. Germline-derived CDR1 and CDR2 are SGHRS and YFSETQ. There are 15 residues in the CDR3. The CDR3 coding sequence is TGCGCCAGCAGCTCGACTAGCGGGATTGGAAATGAGCAGTTCTTC. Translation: CASSSTSGIGNEQFF. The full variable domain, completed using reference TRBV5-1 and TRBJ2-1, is KAGVTQTPRYLIKTRGQQVTLSCSPISGHRSVSWYQQTPGQGLQFLFEYFSETQRNKGNFPGRFSGRQFSNSRSEMNVSTLELGDSALYLCASSSTSGIGNEQFFGPGTRLTVL.

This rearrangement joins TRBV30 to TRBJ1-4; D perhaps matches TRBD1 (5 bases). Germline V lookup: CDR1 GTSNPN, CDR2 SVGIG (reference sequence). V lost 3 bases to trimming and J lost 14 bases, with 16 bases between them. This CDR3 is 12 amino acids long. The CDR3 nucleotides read TGTGCCTGGAGCCTAAACCGCGGGGACCTGTTTTTT. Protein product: CAWSLNRGDLFF.

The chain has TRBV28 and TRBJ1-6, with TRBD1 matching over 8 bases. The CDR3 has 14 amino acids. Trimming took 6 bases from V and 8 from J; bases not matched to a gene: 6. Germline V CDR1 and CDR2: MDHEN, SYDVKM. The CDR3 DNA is TGTGCCAGCAGAACCGGACAGGGATATTCACCCCTCCACTTT. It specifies CASRTGQGYSPLHF. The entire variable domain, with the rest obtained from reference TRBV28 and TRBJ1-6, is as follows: DVKVTQSSRYLVKRTGEKVFLECVQDMDHENMFWYRQDPGLGLRLIYFSYDVKMKEKGDIPEGYSVSREKKERFSLILESASTNQTSMYLCASRTGQGYSPLHFGNGTRLTVT.

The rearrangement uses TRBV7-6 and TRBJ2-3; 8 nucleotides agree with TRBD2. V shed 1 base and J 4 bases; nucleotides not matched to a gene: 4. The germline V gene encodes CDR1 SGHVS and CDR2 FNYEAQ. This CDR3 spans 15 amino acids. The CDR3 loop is CASSLGSGVSDTQYF. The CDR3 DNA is TGTGCCAGCAGCTTAGGTAGCGGGGTTTCAGATACGCAGTATTTT.